What follows are 23 T cell receptor beta chains derived from one specimen sequenced in a study of blood T cell repertoires in COVID-19. Produced via immunoSEQ multiplex PCR; TCRdb's table is partial and in-frame only. There are over 200,000 clones in the sample; over 75% occur only once, and approximately 0.8% lies in the top ten. The material sequenced was peripheral blood. These receptors all come from a woman aged 30 to 39 with acute or convalescent COVID-19.

This CDR3 reads CASSLSPGLSYEQYF. The CDR3 nucleotides read TGTGCCAGCAGCTTGTCCCCGGGACTATCCTACGAGCAGTACTTC. The rearrangement uses TRBV28 and TRBJ2-7; TRBD2 agrees at 7 bases. This CDR3 has 15 amino acids. The germline gives CDR1 MDHEN, CDR2 SYDVKM. The J segment lost 1 base and the V segment lost 6 bases, leaving 9 bases of the junction unmatched. Full variable domain (outside the CDR3, taken from reference TRBV28 and TRBJ2-7): DVKVTQSSRYLVKRTGEKVFLECVQDMDHENMFWYRQDPGLGLRLIYFSYDVKMKEKGDIPEGYSVSREKKERFSLILESASTNQTSMYLCASSLSPGLSYEQYFGPGTRLTVT.

The V gene is TRBV29-1, the J gene TRBJ2-6; the D gene is possibly TRBD2 (5 bases). The V gene's germline CDR1 is SQVTM and CDR2 ANQGSEA. CDR3 length: 16 amino acids. Trimming took off 2 bases at V and 4 bases at J, with 15 bases between the two ends. The CDR3 bases are TGCAGCGTTGAAATCGGCGGCCGGGAAGGGGCCAACGTCCTGACTTTC. Its protein is CSVEIGGREGANVLTF.

V and J are TRBV5-6 and TRBJ1-1; possible D gene TRBD1, 5 bases. V shed 1 base and J shed 1 base, with 17 bases lying between them. Per germline, CDR1 SGHDT and CDR2 YYEEEE. The CDR3 runs to 17 residues. CDR3 DNA sequence: TGTGCCAGCAGCTTGTGGTGGGTTGGCGGGGGGAACACTGAAGCTTTCTTT. The encoded protein is CASSLWWVGGGNTEAFF.

V is TRBV15 and J is TRBJ2-5; no clear D. The CDR3 runs 13 residues. Per germline, CDR1 LNHNV and CDR2 YYDKDF (reference sequence). Trimming cost V 1 base and J 5 bases, with 8 bases left between them. The CDR3 bases are TGTGCCACCAGCAGAGCAACATGGGAGACCCAGTACTTC. This translates into CATSRATWETQYF.

Only one count was recorded for this clone. The chain is built from TRBV9 and TRBJ2-7; perhaps TRBD1 as D (6 bases). The CDR3 has 16 amino acids. The germline CDR1 and CDR2 sequences are SGDLS and YYNGEE. Trimming took 0 bases from V and 4 from J, leaving 17 bases between them. As DNA, the CDR3 is TGTGCCAGCAGCGTAGGTGATGGGACATTGCCTTACGAGCAGTACTTC. Translation gives CASSVGDGTLPYEQYF.

The rearrangement uses TRBV11-2 and TRBJ2-5; unclear D gene. Germline lookup yields CDR1 SGHAT and CDR2 FQNNGV. Trimming took off 1 base at V and 4 bases at J, with 4 bases between the two ends. The CDR3 has 12 residues. This CDR3 reads CASSLARETQYF. In DNA, the CDR3 is TGTGCCAGCAGCTTAGCCCGAGAGACCCAGTACTTC. Variable domain in full (rest from reference TRBV11-2 and TRBJ2-5): EAGVAQSPRYKIIEKRQSVAFWCNPISGHATLYWYQQILGQGPKLLIQFQNNGVVDDSQLPKDRFSAERLKGVDSTLKIQPAKLEDSAVYLCASSLARETQYFGPGTRLLVL.

CDR3 coding DNA: TGTGCCACCAGCTTTTGGACAGGACGTCAGCCCCAGCATTTT. Translated, it gives CATSFWTGRQPQHF. The chain employs TRBV15 and TRBJ1-5; 7 bases are shared with TRBD1. V was clipped by 5 bases and J by 6 bases; unmatched bases: 7. This CDR3 has 14 amino acids. Germline CDR1 and CDR2: LNHNV and YYDKDF (reference sequence).

This clone was seen a few times. V usage is TRBV6-6 and J usage is TRBJ2-7, with TRBD1 as a possible D gene (6 bases). CDR1 and CDR2 (germline): MNHNY, SVGAGI (reference sequence). Trimming removed 6 bases at V and 5 bases at J, with 11 bases between. The CDR3 covers 12 residues. The CDR3 DNA is TGTGCCAGCAGGCTACAGGGAAACGAGCAGTACTTC. It translates to CASRLQGNEQYF.

This CDR3 is CASSQVAGVPDTQYF. The CDR3 coding sequence is TGCGCCAGCAGCCAAGTGGCGGGAGTTCCAGATACGCAGTATTTT. The chain employs TRBV4-3 and TRBJ2-3, with 7 bases lining up with TRBD2. The J segment lost 4 bases and the V segment lost 1 base, leaving 5 bases of the junction unmatched. The CDR3 consists of 15 residues. Per germline, CDR1 LGHNA and CDR2 YSLEER.

The J gene is TRBJ2-1, the V gene TRBV13; 7 nucleotides match TRBD2. Germline-derived CDR1 and CDR2 are PRHDT and FYEKMQ (reference sequence). With 4 bases clipped from V and 0 bases from J, the junction kept 3 bases outside the gene matches. The CDR3 loop spans 15 amino acids. The CDR3, as DNA: TGTGCCAGCAGCTCCGGGAGGAGCTCCTACAATGAGCAGTTCTTC. Its protein product is CASSSGRSSYNEQFF. Based on the CDR3 plus reference TRBV13 and TRBJ2-1, the full variable domain is AAGVIQSPRHLIKEKRETATLKCYPIPRHDTVYWYQQGPGQDPQFLISFYEKMQSDKGSIPDRFSAQQFSDYHSELNMSSLELGDSALYFCASSSGRSSYNEQFFGPGTRLTVL.

This clone was seen a handful of times. V is TRBV27 and J is TRBJ2-1; perhaps TRBD2 as D (5 bases). V was shortened by 7 bases and J by 2 bases, with 15 bases between the two germline ends. Germline lookup yields CDR1 MNHEY and CDR2 SMNVEV (reference sequence). CDR3 size: 15 residues. In DNA form, the CDR3 reads TGTGCCAGCACCACCTTCGGACTGGCCTACAATGAGCAGTTCTTC. It yields the protein CASTTFGLAYNEQFF.

The J gene is TRBJ1-6, the V gene TRBV3-1 (or the pseudogene TRBV3-2); D might be TRBD1 (6 bases). V lost 2 bases and J 0 bases, leaving 8 bases between the germline ends. Germline values: CDR1 LGHDT, CDR2 YNNKEL (reference sequence). This CDR3 region has 16 residues. CDR3 nucleotides: TGTGCCAGCAGCCAAACAGGGAGCTCCTATAATTCACCCCTCCACTTT. Its translation is CASSQTGSSYNSPLHF.

This clone was seen once. The rearrangement uses TRBV7-9 and TRBJ1-5; a possible D gene is TRBD1 (6 bases). Trimming removed 5 bases at V and 5 bases at J, with 13 bases between. There are 14 residues in the CDR3. Per the germline V gene, CDR1 is SEHNR and CDR2 is FQNEAQ (reference sequence). This CDR3 is CASSQQGSYQPQHF. DNA for the CDR3: TGTGCCAGCAGCCAGCAGGGGTCTTATCAGCCCCAGCATTTT.

The chain couples TRBV27 to TRBJ2-7; TRBD1 matches 9 bases. V shed 5 bases, J shed 2 bases, and the junction held 4 bases outside the gene matches. CDR1 and CDR2 (germline): MNHEY, SMNVEV (reference sequence). CDR3 length: 14 amino acids. The CDR3 bases are TGTGCCAGCAGTCCCTGGACAGGGGCCTACGAGCAGTACTTC. It translates to CASSPWTGAYEQYF.

The genes are TRBV10-3 and TRBJ1-1; tentative D call: TRBD1 (5 bases). The CDR3 consists of 14 residues. CDR1 and CDR2 (germline): ENHRY, SYGVKD. Trimming removed 8 bases at V and 0 bases at J, with 13 bases between. This CDR3 reads CAISRGDMNTEAFF. The CDR3 DNA follows: TGTGCCATCTCACGGGGGGATATGAACACTGAAGCTTTCTTT.

Regarding this clone: Different DNA sequences within this sample yield the same CDR3. J is TRBJ2-1 and V is TRBV9; 12 bases are a match to TRBD2. With 0 bases clipped from V and 6 bases from J, the junction kept 7 bases outside the gene matches. This CDR3 is built from 17 residues. The germline gives CDR1 SGDLS, CDR2 YYNGEE. The CDR3 sequence: CASSVGLAGGPGNEQFF. CDR3 in DNA: TGTGCCAGCAGCGTAGGCCTAGCGGGAGGGCCTGGCAATGAGCAGTTCTTC.

The CDR3 coding sequence is TGCGCCAGCAGCCAAGCGACAGGGTTGAACGAGCAGTACTTC. It translates to CASSQATGLNEQYF. The V and J genes are TRBV4-3 and TRBJ2-7; 7 bases align to TRBD1. Germline V CDR1 and CDR2: LGHNA, YSLEER. This CDR3 has 14 amino acids. V shed 1 base and J 5 bases; nucleotides not matched to a gene: 5.

CDR3 DNA: TGTGCCAGTAGTGCCGGGACAGATTACTTCGAAAAACTGTTTTTT. Translation: CASSAGTDYFEKLFF. J is TRBJ1-4 and V is TRBV19; 7 bases are shared with TRBD1. Trimming removed 5 bases from V and 8 bases from J; junction bases left unmatched: 11. The germline CDR1 and CDR2 sequences are LNHDA and SQIVND (reference sequence). The CDR3 runs 15 residues.

This sequence joins TRBV6-5 and TRBJ2-3; 7 nucleotides align to TRBD1. Germline CDR1 reads MNHEY; CDR2 reads SVGAGI. The CDR3 sequence is 13 residues long. After removal of 6 bases from V and 7 bases from J, the junction contained 7 bases not matched to a gene. CDR3 DNA: TGTGCCAGCAGGAGAGAGAGGGGGCATACGCAGTATTTT. Encoded protein: CASRRERGHTQYF.

V and J are TRBV29-1 and TRBJ1-2, with 8 bases fitting TRBD1. Germline assignment: CDR1 SQVTM and CDR2 ANQGSEA. V was clipped by 7 bases and J by 7 bases; unmatched bases: 11. The length of the CDR3 is 13 residues. The chain's CDR3 is CSAGQGGLSGYTF. The CDR3 DNA reads as TGCAGCGCAGGACAGGGAGGCCTAAGTGGCTACACCTTC.

V is TRBV5-4 and J is TRBJ2-5, with D possibly matching TRBD1 (5 bases). V was trimmed by 2 bases and J by 1 base, leaving 9 bases between them. The CDR3 has 14 residues. Germline-derived CDR1 and CDR2 are SGHNT and YYREEE (reference sequence). The CDR3 DNA follows: TGTGCCAGCAGCTTCGCCAGGGTCCAAGAGACCCAGTACTTC. As protein: CASSFARVQETQYF.

DNA of the CDR3: TGTGCCAGCAGTTCCCCTGATGAAAAACTGTTTTTT. It yields the protein CASSSPDEKLFF. The genes are TRBV27 and TRBJ1-4; D gene ambiguous. The CDR3 extends over 12 amino acids. The V end lost 4 bases, the J end lost 6 bases, and 6 bases lay between the germline ends. Germline lookup yields CDR1 MNHEY and CDR2 SMNVEV (reference sequence).

The chain combines TRBV19 with TRBJ2-5; 8 nucleotides line up with TRBD2. V gave up 1 base and J gave up 5 bases; unmatched junction bases: 6. Germline assignment: CDR1 LNHDA and CDR2 SQIVND (reference sequence). This CDR3 contains 15 residues. This chain's CDR3 is CASSIVAGGDETQYF. CDR3 nucleotides: TGTGCCAGTAGTATAGTGGCGGGAGGTGATGAGACCCAGTACTTC.